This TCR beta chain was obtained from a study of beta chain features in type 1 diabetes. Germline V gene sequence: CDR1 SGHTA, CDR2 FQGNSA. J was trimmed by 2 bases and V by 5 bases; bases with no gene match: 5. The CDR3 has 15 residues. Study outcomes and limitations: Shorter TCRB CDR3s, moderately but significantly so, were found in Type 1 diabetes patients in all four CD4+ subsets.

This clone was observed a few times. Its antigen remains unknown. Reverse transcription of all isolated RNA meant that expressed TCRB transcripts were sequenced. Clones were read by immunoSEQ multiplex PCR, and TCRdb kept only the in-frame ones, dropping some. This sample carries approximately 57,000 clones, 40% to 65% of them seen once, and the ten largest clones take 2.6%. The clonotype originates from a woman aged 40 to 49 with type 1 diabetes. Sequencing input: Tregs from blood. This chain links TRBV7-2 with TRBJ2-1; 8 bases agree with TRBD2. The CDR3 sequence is CASSPQRGTYNEQFF. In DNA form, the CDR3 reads TGTGCCAGCAGCCCGCAGCGGGGGACCTACAATGAGCAGTTCTTC. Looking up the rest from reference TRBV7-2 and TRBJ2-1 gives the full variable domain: GAGVSQSPSNKVTEKGKDVELRCDPISGHTALYWYRQSLGQGLEFLIYFQGNSAPDKSGLPSDRFSAERTGGSVSTLTIQRTQQEDSAVYLCASSPQRGTYNEQFFGPGTRLTVL.